Listed below are T cell receptor beta chains from one sample, sequenced in a study of T cells in Graves' hyperthyroidism and ophthalmopathy. Each CDR3 protein gets one entry after TCRdb re-called the multiplex PCR reads with MiXCR. The table includes more than 500,000 distinct CDR3 sequences, 40% to 55% detected once. Sequencing input: peripheral blood or thyroid tissue (not recorded which). Every receptor here comes from an adult woman with Graves' disease, either hyperthyroidism or ophthalmopathy (not recorded which). The CDR3 runs from the conserved cysteine through the conserved F or W. A D gene is named only where the DNA matches it firmly. Clone size appears in some rows only: once, few, many, or a class for an expanded clone.

v_call	d_call	j_call	clone_size	cdr3_aa	cdr3_nt
TRBV30	TRBD1	TRBJ1-5	few	CAWSIGQGSIQPQHF	TGTGCCTGGAGTATTGGACAGGGGAGTATCCAGCCCCAGCATTTT
TRBV7-2	TRBD2	TRBJ2-7	-	CASSSIAGAYEQYF	TGTGCCAGCAGCTCCATAGCGGGGGCCTACGAGCAGTACTTC
TRBV20-1	TRBD1	TRBJ1-1	many	CSAANRGWSTEAFF	TGCAGTGCTGCCAACAGGGGCTGGAGCACTGAAGCTTTCTTT
TRBV6-1	-	TRBJ2-5	many	CASTEGVPMDQYF	TGTGCCAGCACCGAGGGGGTGCCCATGGACCAGTACTTC
TRBV7-9	-	TRBJ1-1	-	CASSLSRPVGNTEAFF	TGTGCCAGCAGCTTATCCCGGCCGGTGGGCAACACTGAAGCTTTCTTT
TRBV2	TRBD1	TRBJ2-4	-	CASSKTRGQGSFQYF	TGTGCCAGCAGCAAAACTCGGGGACAGGGGAGCTTTCAGTACTTC
TRBV20-1	TRBD2	TRBJ2-5	many	CSALAVKLETQYF	TGCAGTGCCCTAGCGGTGAAGTTGGAGACCCAGTACTTC
TRBV20-1	-	TRBJ1-3	-	CSATGISGNTIYF	TGCAGTGCCACGGGAATCTCTGGAAACACCATATATTTT
TRBV15	TRBD1	TRBJ2-5	few	CATSRERQGEKEETQYF	TGTGCCACCAGCAGAGAACGACAGGGGGAGAAGGAAGAGACCCAGTACTTC
TRBV7-9	TRBD1	TRBJ2-6	many	CASSPTGSSSGANVLTF	TGTGCCAGCAGCCCGACAGGGAGCTCCTCTGGGGCCAACGTCCTGACTTTC
TRBV4-1	TRBD1	TRBJ2-5	many	CASSQATGGGGRTQYF	TGCGCCAGCAGCCAAGCGACAGGGGGCGGTGGTAGGACCCAGTACTTC
TRBV3-1	TRBD1	TRBJ2-5	once	CASSHGQGEATQYF	TGTGCCAGCAGCCACGGACAGGGAGAGGCTACCCAGTACTTC
TRBV4-2	-	TRBJ2-7	many	CASSQGLRGAYEQYF	TGTGCCAGCAGCCAAGGTTTAAGGGGAGCCTACGAGCAGTACTTC
TRBV7-3	-	TRBJ2-6	-	CASSPRTGRVGANVLTF	TGTGCCAGCAGCCCCCGGACCGGCAGGGTTGGGGCCAACGTCCTGACTTTC
TRBV28	-	TRBJ2-5	many	CASSAGWGRETQYF	TGTGCCAGCAGCGCGGGGTGGGGGAGAGAGACCCAGTACTTC
TRBV5-4	TRBD1	TRBJ2-5	-	CASSPGQEVEETQYF	TGTGCCAGCAGCCCGGGACAGGAGGTAGAAGAGACCCAGTACTTC
TRBV7-2	-	TRBJ2-2	many	CASAGLINTGELFF	TGTGCCAGCGCGGGACTCATAAACACCGGGGAGCTGTTTTTT
TRBV19	-	TRBJ2-5	-	CASSSTTGMGETQYF	TGTGCCAGTAGTTCCACCACAGGGATGGGGGAGACCCAGTACTTC
TRBV29-1	-	TRBJ1-2	-	CSVEDGRGLGLGYTF	TGCAGCGTTGAAGACGGCCGGGGTTTGGGGCTCGGCTACACCTTC
TRBV19	TRBD2	TRBJ2-7	-	CASSIQGTSGRYEQYF	TGTGCCAGTAGTATTCAAGGGACTAGCGGGAGGTACGAGCAGTACTTC
TRBV30	-	TRBJ1-3	few	CAWSMSGNTIYF	TGTGCCTGGAGTATGTCCGGAAACACCATATATTTT
TRBV20-1	-	TRBJ2-5	-	CSARDERGVQPQYF	TGCAGTGCTAGAGACGAAAGGGGAGTACAGCCCCAGTACTTC
TRBV12-3/TRBV12-4	-	TRBJ1-2	-	CASSPRRVSIYGYTF	TGTGCCAGCAGTCCCAGACGGGTTTCGATTTATGGCTACACCTTC
TRBV30	TRBD2	TRBJ2-2	few	CAWRGLSGGPGRRTGELFF	TGTGCCTGGAGAGGACTTTCGGGAGGGCCCGGTCGTCGGACCGGGGAGCTGTTTTTT
TRBV9	-	TRBJ1-2	-	CASSPTDYYGYTF	TGTGCCAGCAGCCCTACAGATTACTATGGCTACACCTTC
TRBV11-2	-	TRBJ2-5	many	CASSPGLALDGETQYF	TGTGCCAGCAGCCCGGGGTTAGCGTTAGATGGAGAGACCCAGTACTTC
TRBV19	-	TRBJ2-1	-	CASSDTGSREQFF	TGTGCCAGTAGTGACACAGGGTCCCGTGAGCAGTTCTTC
TRBV7-8	-	TRBJ2-7	-	CASSLGTREQYF	TGTGCCAGCAGCCTCGGGACACGCGAGCAGTACTTC
TRBV29-1	TRBD2	TRBJ2-7	few	CSATSGGPDEQYF	TGCAGCGCGACTAGCGGGGGTCCGGATGAGCAGTACTTC
TRBV30	TRBD1	TRBJ2-7	-	CAWSVFGTGEYEQYF	TGTGCCTGGAGTGTATTCGGGACAGGGGAGTACGAGCAGTACTTC
TRBV2	TRBD1	TRBJ1-4	many	CASREQGAEKLFF	TGTGCCAGCAGGGAACAGGGGGCTGAAAAACTGTTTTTT
TRBV5-4	-	TRBJ2-2	many	CASRSGGGELFF	TGTGCCAGCAGATCCGGTGGCGGGGAGCTGTTTTTT
TRBV2	-	TRBJ2-5	many	CASSGPTGLETQYF	TGTGCCAGCAGTGGCCCTACAGGGCTAGAGACCCAGTACTTC
TRBV10-3	TRBD1	TRBJ1-1	few	CAIRGTGRNTEAFF	TGTGCCATCAGAGGGACAGGCAGGAACACTGAAGCTTTCTTT
TRBV14	TRBD1	TRBJ2-7	-	CASSPVTGFYEQYF	TGTGCCAGCAGCCCTGTGACAGGGTTCTACGAGCAGTACTTC
TRBV15	-	TRBJ2-5	-	CATSRGRGEKTQYF	TGTGCCACCAGCAGAGGCAGGGGGGAAAAGACCCAGTACTTC
TRBV29-1	-	TRBJ2-7	-	CSLSSADSSYEQYF	TGCAGTTTAAGTTCCGCGGACAGCTCCTACGAGCAGTACTTC